The 12 T cell receptor beta chains given below trace back to one sample, sequenced in a study of T cell clonotyping in hematopoietic cell transplantation. This table comes from immunoSEQ multiplex PCR, and its TCRdb copy is limited to in-frame clones, with some not included. The data contain 25,000 to 30,000 clones, roughly 85% of them seen just once; the ten biggest clones take up approximately 1.7%. Specified time point: recipient sample about 28 days before transplant, after cytoreduction. This specimen was peripheral blood mononuclear cells, taken before stem cell transplant. The receptors derive from a man between 40 and 49 years old with acute myeloid leukemia. Some clones in this sample may be carry-over from other donors' samples.

This rearrangement joins TRBV19 to TRBJ2-2, with TRBD1 matching 7 bases. V dropped 3 bases and J dropped 1; count of bases not matched to a gene: 5. Germline loops: CDR1 LNHDA, CDR2 SQIVND (reference sequence). This CDR3 spans 16 amino acids. CDR3 sequence reads: CASSILQGRNTGELFF. Here the CDR3 DNA reads TGTGCCAGTAGTATCTTACAGGGGAGGAACACCGGGGAGCTGTTTTTT.

The V call is TRBV2, the J call TRBJ2-5; D is possibly TRBD1 (6 bases). The CDR3 totals 14 residues. The germline CDR1 and CDR2 sequences are SNHLY and FYNNEI. V lost 4 bases to trimming and J lost 2 bases, with 11 bases between them. The CDR3 region is CASSGDILQETQYF. The CDR3 DNA follows: TGTGCCAGCAGTGGGGACATCTTACAAGAGACCCAGTACTTC.

The rearrangement uses TRBV29-1 and TRBJ1-2; D is perhaps TRBD1 (6 bases). The length of the CDR3 is 13 residues. Deletions cut 5 bases from V and 4 bases from J, with 14 bases between. Germline V gene lookup returns CDR1 SQVTM and CDR2 ANQGSEA. Here the CDR3 reads CSVYRERGYGYTF. Here the CDR3 DNA reads TGCAGCGTTTACAGGGAGCGGGGCTATGGCTACACCTTC.

The chain couples TRBV5-8 to TRBJ1-6; 10 positions agree with TRBD1. The germline CDR1 and CDR2 sequences are SGHTS and YDEGEE. The CDR3 extends over 15 amino acids. Unmatched junction bases numbered 4, after V lost 0 bases and J lost 10 bases. CDR3 bases: TGTGCCAGCAGCTTGGGTGACAGGGGGCAATCACCCCTCCACTTT. Protein product: CASSLGDRGQSPLHF.

This rearrangement joins TRBV5-1 to TRBJ2-7; TRBD1 matches at 9 bases. Trimming at V came to 3 bases and at J to 2 bases, leaving 3 bases not matched to a gene. The CDR3 contains 14 residues. In germline, CDR1 is SGHRS, CDR2 YFSETQ. The CDR3 here is CASSSRQGAYEQYF. Written as DNA, the CDR3 is TGCGCCAGCAGCTCCAGACAGGGGGCCTACGAGCAGTACTTC.

V and J are TRBV4-2 and TRBJ1-4; no clear D gene. V was trimmed by 3 bases and J by 4 bases, leaving 9 bases between them. Germline V gene sequence: CDR1 LGHNA, CDR2 YNFKEQ. The CDR3 consists of 14 residues. CDR3 sequence reads: CASSQGEGNEKLFF. The CDR3 region has the DNA TGTGCCAGCAGCCAGGGAGAGGGTAATGAAAAACTGTTTTTT.

The CDR3 loop is CAWSVVGGPQHF. The CDR3 nucleotides read TGTGCCTGGAGTGTTGTTGGCGGGCCCCAGCATTTT. The chain employs TRBV30 and TRBJ1-5; D is unresolved. This CDR3 spans 12 amino acids. CDR1 is GTSNPN, CDR2 SVGIG, per germline (reference sequence). Trimming took off 0 bases at V and 9 bases at J, with 9 bases between the two ends. Variable domain in full (rest from reference TRBV30 and TRBJ1-5): SQTIHQWPATLVQPVGSPLSLECTVEGTSNPNLYWYRQAAGRGLQLLFYSVGIGQISSEVPQNLSASRPQDRQFILSSKKLLLSDSGFYLCAWSVVGGPQHFGDGTRLSIL.

The chain joins TRBV5-1 to TRBJ2-7; maybe TRBD2 (5 bases). V was trimmed by 3 bases and J by 5 bases, leaving 12 bases between them. The CDR3 length is 13 residues. The germline V gene encodes CDR1 SGHRS and CDR2 YFSETQ. The CDR3, as DNA: TGCGCCAGCAGCTATTGGGCCGGGGACGAGCAGTACTTC. Translated: CASSYWAGDEQYF.

This clone has a single count. V usage is TRBV5-6 and J usage is TRBJ2-5, with a possible D match to TRBD2 (6 bases). Germline-derived CDR1 and CDR2 are SGHDT and YYEEEE. The length of the CDR3 is 14 residues. Trimming left V 3 bases short and J 1 base short, with 10 bases between. This CDR3 reads CASSSAGGQETQYF. As DNA, the CDR3 is TGTGCCAGCAGCTCTGCCGGGGGCCAAGAGACCCAGTACTTC. The full variable domain, with the rest looked up from reference TRBV5-6 and TRBJ2-5, is DAGVTQSPTHLIKTRGQQVTLRCSPKSGHDTVSWYQQALGQGPQFIFQYYEEEERQRGNFPDRFSGHQFPNYSSELNVNALLLGDSALYLCASSSAGGQETQYFGPGTRLLVL.

This chain joins TRBV28 and TRBJ1-1; TRBD1 might be the D (5 bases). The CDR3 extends over 15 amino acids. The V end lost 3 bases, the J end lost 0 bases, and 11 bases lay between the germline ends. Per the germline V gene, CDR1 is MDHEN and CDR2 is SYDVKM. CDR3 sequence: CASSFGGRMNTEAFF. The CDR3 DNA reads TGTGCCAGCAGTTTTGGGGGACGTATGAACACTGAAGCTTTCTTT.

The rearrangement uses TRBV28 and TRBJ1-3; no definite D call. CDR3 length: 15 residues. V was cut by 1 base and J by 5 bases, with 12 bases left in between. Germline loops: CDR1 MDHEN, CDR2 SYDVKM. Here the CDR3 reads CASSLFRQLRNTIYF. For the CDR3, the DNA is TGTGCCAGCAGTTTATTCAGGCAACTCCGAAACACCATATATTTT. Using reference TRBV28 and TRBJ1-3 for the parts outside the CDR3, the full variable domain is DVKVTQSSRYLVKRTGEKVFLECVQDMDHENMFWYRQDPGLGLRLIYFSYDVKMKEKGDIPEGYSVSREKKERFSLILESASTNQTSMYLCASSLFRQLRNTIYFGEGSWLTVV.

DNA for the CDR3: TGTGCCAGCAGTTCCGCGACAGGTTTCTATGGCTACACCTTC. It codes for CASSSATGFYGYTF. This chain links TRBV27 with TRBJ1-2, with D tentatively TRBD1 (6 bases). Per the germline V gene, CDR1 is MNHEY and CDR2 is SMNVEV (reference sequence). V lost 4 bases and J 4 bases, leaving 13 bases between the germline ends. The CDR3 contains 14 residues.